Shown below are 22 T cell receptor beta chains from a single sample sequenced in a study of T cells after yellow fever vaccination. In TCRdb, the 5' RACE reads were re-called with MiXCR into one record per CDR3 protein. This sample yields hundreds of thousands of distinct CDR3 sequences, of which 20% to 25% are seen a single time; roughly a sixth belongs to the top ten. Sequenced here: PBMCs, sampled roughly 20 days after the first yellow fever vaccination. The receptors stem from a man aged 18 to 35 who received the YFV17D yellow fever vaccine.

This clonotype was observed a few times. The chain couples TRBV12-3 or TRBV12-4 to TRBJ2-7; D gene unclear. There are 11 residues in the CDR3. V dropped 3 bases and J dropped 6 bases, with 6 bases sitting between them. CDR3 region: CASSFYTEQYF. The CDR3 DNA is TGTGCCAGCAGTTTTTACACCGAGCAGTACTTC.

V gene TRBV29-1 combines with J gene TRBJ1-1; unclear D gene. The CDR3 spans 12 residues. Germline V gene sequence: CDR1 SQVTM, CDR2 ANQGSEA. V was shortened by 4 bases and J by 0 bases, with 6 bases between the two germline ends. The CDR3 bases are TGCAGCGTTGTGGTTTTGAACACTGAAGCTTTCTTT. Protein: CSVVVLNTEAFF.

The rearrangement links TRBV7-2 to TRBJ2-2, with D perhaps matching TRBD1 (6 bases). Germline values: CDR1 SGHTA, CDR2 FQGNSA. Trimming left V 5 bases short and J 2 bases short, with 9 bases between. This CDR3 is 14 amino acids long. The CDR3 loop reads CASSKGGNTGELFF. The CDR3 nucleotides are TGTGCCAGCAGCAAAGGGGGTAACACCGGGGAGCTGTTTTTT.

This chain links TRBV12-3 or TRBV12-4 with TRBJ1-1; D remains ambiguous. This CDR3 comprises 13 residues. The V end was cut by 8 bases, the J end by 4 bases, with 14 bases between. The CDR3 spells CASEELRGTEAFF. CDR3 coding DNA: TGTGCCAGCGAAGAACTCCGGGGCACTGAAGCTTTCTTT.

This clonotype occurred a few times. V is TRBV20-1 and J is TRBJ2-4, with D maybe TRBD2 (6 bases). Germline V CDR1 and CDR2: DFQATT, SNEGSKA (reference sequence). V was clipped by 7 bases and J by 4 bases, with 20 bases between them. This CDR3 comprises 15 residues. The CDR3 protein is CSVEGRGLGKNIQYF. The CDR3, as DNA: TGCAGTGTTGAGGGACGGGGACTGGGGAAAAACATTCAGTACTTC.

The genes are TRBV10-2 and TRBJ2-3, with D possibly matching TRBD2 (6 bases). The CDR3 extends over 16 amino acids. V lost 6 bases to trimming and J lost 4 bases, with 20 bases between them. Germline-derived CDR1 and CDR2 are WSHSY and SAAADI. The CDR3 sequence: CASSPGRGPKSDTQYF. CDR3 DNA sequence: TGCGCCAGCAGCCCCGGGCGGGGCCCCAAGTCAGATACGCAGTATTTT.

There are a few counts of this clonotype. This chain links TRBV4-3 with TRBJ1-2, with 7 bases lining up with TRBD1. Per germline, CDR1 LGHNA and CDR2 YSLEER. The J segment lost 9 bases and the V segment lost 0 bases, leaving 4 bases of the junction unmatched. The CDR3 consists of 13 residues. The CDR3 bases are TGCGCCAGCAGCCAAGAAGGCAGGGGGAGCTACACCTTC. Translation gives CASSQEGRGSYTF.

This clonotype was counted only a few times. The V and J genes are TRBV2 and TRBJ2-3; 7 positions agree with TRBD1. Trimming took 9 bases from V and 2 from J; bases not matched to a gene: 5. Germline V CDR1 and CDR2: SNHLY, FYNNEI. The CDR3 consists of 13 residues. CDR3 amino acids: CASRDRNTDTQYF. Here the CDR3 DNA reads TGTGCCAGTCGGGACAGAAACACAGATACGCAGTATTTT.

This clonotype was observed a few times. The rearrangement uses TRBV6-1 and TRBJ2-2; 9 bases fit TRBD2. The CDR3 is made up of 16 amino acids. Per germline, CDR1 MNHNS and CDR2 SASEGT. J lost 5 bases, V lost 6 bases, and 10 bases had no gene match. CDR3 bases: TGTGCCAGCAGACCCCGGCGGGGGGGCGTGACCGGGGAGCTGTTTTTT. As protein: CASRPRRGGVTGELFF.

This clonotype occurred a few times. The chain uses TRBV6-1 and TRBJ2-5; TRBD1 aligns across 8 bases. Germline lookup yields CDR1 MNHNS and CDR2 SASEGT. V dropped 7 bases and J dropped 6; count of bases not matched to a gene: 10. CDR3 length: 14 residues. The CDR3 region has the DNA TGTGCCAGCAACCCCGCCGGACAGGGACAGACCCAGTACTTC. This translates into CASNPAGQGQTQYF.

The CDR3 nucleotides read TGTGCCAGCAGACAAAAAACGGCCGGGACGCCTCAAGAGACCCAGTACTTC. This sequence encodes CASRQKTAGTPQETQYF. The rearrangement uses TRBV6-2 or TRBV6-3 and TRBJ2-5; D could derive from TRBD1 or TRBD2 (5 bases each). The CDR3 has 17 amino acids. Looked up from germline, CDR1 is MNHEY and CDR2 is SVGEGT. Trimming stripped 6 bases from V and 2 bases from J, with 22 bases between.

The chain combines TRBV5-1 with TRBJ1-1; D is perhaps TRBD1 (5 bases). The CDR3 totals 14 residues. V was pared by 2 bases and J by 0 bases, with 8 bases between. Germline CDR1 SGHRS, CDR2 YFSETQ. The CDR3 DNA is TGCGCCAGCAGCTTCACAGGAGTGAACACTGAAGCTTTCTTT. This sequence encodes CASSFTGVNTEAFF.

This clonotype came up many times. V gene TRBV4-2 combines with J gene TRBJ2-3, with 11 bases lining up with TRBD2. CDR3 size: 16 residues. Germline values: CDR1 LGHNA, CDR2 YNFKEQ. V shed 4 bases, J shed 3 bases, and the junction held 6 bases outside the gene matches. As DNA, the CDR3 is TGTGCCAGCAGCCCCACTAGCGGGGGAGGGACAGATACGCAGTATTTT. It codes for CASSPTSGGGTDTQYF.

V is TRBV6-1 and J is TRBJ1-1, with 7 positions matching TRBD1. There are 13 residues in the CDR3. The germline V gene encodes CDR1 MNHNS and CDR2 SASEGT. Trimming removed 6 bases from V and 1 base from J; junction bases left unmatched: 2. CDR3 nucleotides: TGTGCCAGCAGAGGGACAGCGAACACTGAAGCTTTCTTT. This encodes CASRGTANTEAFF.

The chain combines TRBV20-1 with TRBJ2-3; D unclear. Between the trimmed V and J ends, which lost 2 bases and 10 bases, there was a span of 13 bases. Germline V gene lookup returns CDR1 DFQATT and CDR2 SNEGSKA (reference sequence). The CDR3 is 12 amino acids. CDR3 bases: TGCAGTGCTAGACCTGCCCCGCAGGCGCAGTATTTT. Encoded protein: CSARPAPQAQYF.

This chain uses TRBV5-1 with TRBJ2-2; unclear D gene. V was pared by 2 bases and J by 1 base, with 12 bases between. Germline loops: CDR1 SGHRS, CDR2 YFSETQ. There are 16 residues in the CDR3. CDR3 coding DNA: TGCGCCAGCAGCTTAGGTTTAGGGCTGAACACCGGGGAGCTGTTTTTT. It specifies CASSLGLGLNTGELFF. Complete variable domain (other parts from reference TRBV5-1 and TRBJ2-2): KAGVTQTPRYLIKTRGQQVTLSCSPISGHRSVSWYQQTPGQGLQFLFEYFSETQRNKGNFPGRFSGRQFSNSRSEMNVSTLELGDSALYLCASSLGLGLNTGELFFGEGSRLTVL.

The chain recombines TRBV6-5 with TRBJ2-5; TRBD1 aligns across 7 bases. Unmatched junction bases numbered 7, after V lost 4 bases and J lost 5 bases. This CDR3 is 14 amino acids long. In germline, CDR1 is MNHEY, CDR2 SVGAGI. This CDR3 is CASSSDRVDETQYF. Written as DNA, the CDR3 is TGTGCCAGCAGTTCCGACAGGGTAGACGAGACCCAGTACTTC.

The CDR3 region has the DNA TGTGCCAGCAGCTTATACCTCCCCTCGACCGGGGAGCTGTTTTTT. It is translated as CASSLYLPSTGELFF. The rearrangement joins TRBV11-1 to TRBJ2-2; unclear D gene. Germline-derived CDR1 and CDR2 are SGHAT and FQDESV (reference sequence). The CDR3 has 15 amino acids. Trimming pared 2 bases from V and 5 bases from J, leaving 12 bases between.

This clonotype was detected only a few times. V gene TRBV30 combines with J gene TRBJ2-7; D perhaps matches TRBD1 (6 bases). Germline loops: CDR1 GTSNPN, CDR2 SVGIG (reference sequence). Trimming removed 8 bases at V and 7 bases at J, with 12 bases between. CDR3 length equals 10 residues. As DNA, the CDR3 is TGTGCCGGGGGCTCAGGGGAGCAGTACTTC. Its protein is CAGGSGEQYF.

This clonotype has more than one count but fewer than ten. The DNA for the CDR3 is TGTGCCAGCAGCCAAAGCAGGGACAGGCGTTATAGCTCCTATAATTCACCCCTCCACTTT. Amino acids: CASSQSRDRRYSSYNSPLHF. The chain is built from TRBV11-2 and TRBJ1-6, with 8 nucleotides matching TRBD1. This CDR3 spans 20 amino acids. V lost 5 bases and J lost 0; bases outside the gene matches: 15. Germline V gene lookup returns CDR1 SGHAT and CDR2 FQNNGV.

This clonotype turned up a few times. The rearrangement links TRBV11-1 to TRBJ2-1, with D possibly being TRBD1 (5 bases). The V and J ends lost 4 bases and 0 bases respectively, with 7 bases between them. The CDR3 is 14 amino acids. The V gene's germline CDR1 is SGHAT and CDR2 FQDESV (reference sequence). The CDR3 DNA sequence: TGTGCCAGCAGCTCCAGGGTCTCCTACAATGAGCAGTTCTTC. This translates into CASSSRVSYNEQFF.

The V and J genes are TRBV7-9 and TRBJ1-1, with D uncertain. The CDR3 is made up of 14 amino acids. V was clipped by 5 bases and J by 1 base, with 11 bases between them. Germline CDR1 and CDR2: SEHNR and FQNEAQ (reference sequence). The CDR3 bases are TGTGCCAGCAGCCCCTGGCGGAAGAACACTGAAGCTTTCTTT. Amino acids: CASSPWRKNTEAFF.